This TCR beta chain was identified during a study of lymphopenia after photon versus proton radiotherapy. Study-level results: A bigger post-nadir fall in TCR diversity correlated inversely with survival time in deceased patients. Proton therapy kept repertoires fairly stable, unlike photons, which gained effector/memory cells.

The CDR3 totals 13 residues. Germline V gene sequence: CDR1 LNHDA, CDR2 SQIVND (reference sequence). Of note for this clone: Its antigen is still unknown.

Produced via immunoSEQ multiplex PCR; TCRdb's table is partial and in-frame only. The sample carries 70,000 or so clones, roughly 90% recorded once. The material was peripheral blood, obtained from a patient treated with photon-based radiotherapy. The chain recombines TRBV19 with TRBJ2-5; 8 bases agree with TRBD1. The J call is uncertain, as TRBJ2-7 better fits the DNA end. The TCR originated in a woman aged 40 to 50 with cholangiocarcinoma. CDR3 sequence reads: CASSWTGNYEQYF. CDR3 DNA sequence: TGTGCCAGTAGTTGGACAGGGAACTACGAGCAGTACTTC.